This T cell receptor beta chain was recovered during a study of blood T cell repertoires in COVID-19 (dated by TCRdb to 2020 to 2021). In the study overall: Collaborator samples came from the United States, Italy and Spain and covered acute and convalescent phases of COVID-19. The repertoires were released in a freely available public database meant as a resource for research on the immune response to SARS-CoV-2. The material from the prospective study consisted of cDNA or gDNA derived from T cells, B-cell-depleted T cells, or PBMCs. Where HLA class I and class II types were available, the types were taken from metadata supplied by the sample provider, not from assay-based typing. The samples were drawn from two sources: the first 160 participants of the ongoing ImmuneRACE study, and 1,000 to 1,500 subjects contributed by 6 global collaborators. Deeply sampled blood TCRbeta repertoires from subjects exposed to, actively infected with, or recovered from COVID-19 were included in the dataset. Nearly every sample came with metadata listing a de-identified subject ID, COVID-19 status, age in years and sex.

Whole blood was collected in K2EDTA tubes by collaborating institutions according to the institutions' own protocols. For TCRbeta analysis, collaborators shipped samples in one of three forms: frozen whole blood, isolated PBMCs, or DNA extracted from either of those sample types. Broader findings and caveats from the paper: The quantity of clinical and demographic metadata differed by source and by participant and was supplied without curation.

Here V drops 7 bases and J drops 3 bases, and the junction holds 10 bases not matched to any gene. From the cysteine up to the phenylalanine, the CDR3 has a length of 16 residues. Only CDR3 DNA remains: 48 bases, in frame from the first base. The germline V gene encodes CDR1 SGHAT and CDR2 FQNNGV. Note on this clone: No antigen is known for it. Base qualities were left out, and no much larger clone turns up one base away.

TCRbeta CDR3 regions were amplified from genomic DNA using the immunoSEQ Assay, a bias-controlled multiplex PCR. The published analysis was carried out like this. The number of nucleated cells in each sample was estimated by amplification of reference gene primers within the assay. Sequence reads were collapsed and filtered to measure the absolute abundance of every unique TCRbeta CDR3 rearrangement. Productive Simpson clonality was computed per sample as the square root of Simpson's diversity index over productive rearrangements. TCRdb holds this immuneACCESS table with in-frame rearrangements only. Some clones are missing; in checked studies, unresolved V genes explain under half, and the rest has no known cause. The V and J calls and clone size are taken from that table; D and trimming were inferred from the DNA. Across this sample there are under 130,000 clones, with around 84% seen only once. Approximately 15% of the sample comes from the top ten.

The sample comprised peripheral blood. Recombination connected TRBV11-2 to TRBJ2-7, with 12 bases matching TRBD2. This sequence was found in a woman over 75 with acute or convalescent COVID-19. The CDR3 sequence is CASKTAGLAGLYEQYF. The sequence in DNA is TGTGCCAGCAAAACGGCCGGACTAGCGGGGCTCTACGAGCAGTACTTC.